Here is one T cell receptor (beta chain) with its context. There is no known antigen for this receptor. No base quality values were provided; no much bigger clone lies one nucleotide off. The germline V gene encodes CDR1 MNHEY and CDR2 SMNVEV (reference sequence). From the cysteine through the phenylalanine, the CDR3 covers 12 amino acids. Here the CDR3 DNA is all that survives: 36 bases in frame from base 1. The germline V and J ends show losses of 4 bases and 6 bases respectively, and no gene match explains 2 bases of the junction. The library was obtained by the immunoSEQ multiplex PCR assay. For most patients, genomic DNA was isolated with the Qiagen DNeasy Blood and Tissue Kit and sent frozen to Adaptive Biotechnologies for TCR sequencing. Adaptive Biotechnologies carried out high-throughput TCR-beta CDR3 sequencing of genomic DNA for most patients. The study's processing was this. TCR sequencing data for roughly 20 patients were retrieved from Adaptive's ImmunoSEQ software; three other patients were processed with MiXCR and VDJtools. To correct CD4 versus CD8 sorting errors, sequences present in both subsets at a frequency ratio below 5:1 were removed. CDR3 nucleotide sequences shared by donor and recipient were removed because the origin of these sequences could not be assigned. To count as alloreactive, a clone needed at least 2-fold expansion over unstimulated cells and a minimum CFSE-low frequency of 0.002% (template counts) or 0.001% (read counts). Clones were considered mappable if detected in sequenced pre-transplant spleen, lymph node, or MLR CFSE-low populations of the donor or recipient. Cumulative frequency of alloreactive clones was calculated as a percentage of all sequences weighted by copy number. Not all clones reach the TCRdb copy of this immuneACCESS table, which keeps in-frame sequences only. Checked studies attribute under half of the gap to unresolved V genes and leave the rest unexplained. V and J calls and clone size are those listed in that table; D and trimming were worked out from the DNA. In this sample the table shows 130,000 to 150,000 clones, about nine tenths of which occur a single time. The ten largest account for around 0.19% of the sample.

Per the publication, the time point label means: cells obtained before transplantation from donor or recipient. CD3+CD4+ and CD3+CD8+ populations were FACS-sorted from unstimulated pre-transplant donor and recipient cells taken from spleen or lymph nodes. This sample is drawn from a study of graft-versus-host responses after intestinal transplantation (dated by TCRdb to the early 2020s). Regarding the complete study: The transplants that recipients received were multivisceral, liver-intestinal, or isolated intestinal. Anti-thymocyte globulin induction was given to all recipients, followed by maintenance tacrolimus and steroids for 2 to 4 years. Graft-versus-host and host-versus-graft alloreactive T cell clones were tracked in the graft, circulation and bone marrow after intestinal transplantation using bulk TCR-beta CDR3 sequencing. Alloreactive clones were identified by sequencing pre-transplant mixed lymphocyte reaction products and comparing these products with unstimulated pre-transplant donor and recipient T cells. A cohort of under 30 intestinal transplant recipients, including one retransplant, was enrolled, and a few patients lacking pretransplant specimens were excluded. Donor T cell macrochimerism was defined as a peak of at least 4% donor T cells among recipient peripheral blood mononuclear cells. Samples from a few later patients were sequenced in-house on an Illumina MiSeq with MiXCR processing rather than by the commercial service. Points the paper makes about the study in general: In patients with donor T cell macrochimerism, the allografts had high GvH to HvG T cell clonal ratios. The conclusions were limited by the relatively low number and heterogeneity of the intestinal transplant patients. Peak levels of circulating GvH clones were associated with declines in HvG clones early after transplant. GvH clones were detected in recipient bone marrow, and some of these GvH clones were observed earlier in ileal mucosa or blood, consistent with an intestinal mucosal origin.

The sequence was collected from a human donor who received an intestinal transplant. The source was unstimulated CD4+ T cells sorted from spleen or lymph node cells, collected before intestinal transplant. The chain employs TRBV27 and TRBJ1-2, and TRBD1 aligns with 7 junction nucleotides. The CDR3 is CASSSTGNGYTF. The sequenced DNA is TGTGCCAGCAGTTCGACAGGGAATGGCTACACCTTC.